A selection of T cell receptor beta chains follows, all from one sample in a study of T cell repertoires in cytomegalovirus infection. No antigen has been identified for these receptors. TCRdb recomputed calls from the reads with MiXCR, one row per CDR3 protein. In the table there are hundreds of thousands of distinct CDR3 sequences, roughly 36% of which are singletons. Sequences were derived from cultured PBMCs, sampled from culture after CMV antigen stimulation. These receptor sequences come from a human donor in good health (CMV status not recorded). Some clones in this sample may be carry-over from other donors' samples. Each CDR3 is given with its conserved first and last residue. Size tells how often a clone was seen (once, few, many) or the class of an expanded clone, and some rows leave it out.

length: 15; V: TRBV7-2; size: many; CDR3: CASSFKAFHTDTQYF
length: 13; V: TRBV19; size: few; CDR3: CASSAYGGAEAFF
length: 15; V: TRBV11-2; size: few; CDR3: CASSLATSSTDTQYF
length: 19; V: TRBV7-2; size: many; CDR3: CASSLDPDRSLIYNSPLHF
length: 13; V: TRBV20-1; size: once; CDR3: CSALASSVYEQYF
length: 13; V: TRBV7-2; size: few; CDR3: CASSSGPLETQYF
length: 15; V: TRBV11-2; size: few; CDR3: CASSLWKGFGNEQFF
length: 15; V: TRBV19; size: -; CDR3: CASRPFLGSYNEQFF
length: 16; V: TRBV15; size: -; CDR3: CATSRGGLERIDTQYF
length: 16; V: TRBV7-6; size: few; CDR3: CASSVPQGAVDTEAFF
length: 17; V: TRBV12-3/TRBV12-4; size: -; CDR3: CASRSLAGGPNTGELFF
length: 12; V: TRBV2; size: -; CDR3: CASTVSRYEQYF
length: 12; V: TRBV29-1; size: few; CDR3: CSVSPRSGTQYF
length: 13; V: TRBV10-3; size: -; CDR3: CAISEGRGNTIYF
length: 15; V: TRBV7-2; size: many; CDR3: CASSLIWLAGDTQYF
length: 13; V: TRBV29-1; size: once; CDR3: CSVEGGQIHGYTF
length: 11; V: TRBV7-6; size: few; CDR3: CALGNGTEAFF
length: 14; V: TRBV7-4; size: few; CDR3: CASSSVTGATEAFF
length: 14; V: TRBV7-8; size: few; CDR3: CASSLGQWNYGYTF
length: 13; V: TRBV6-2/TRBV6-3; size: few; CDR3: CASSYERGYEQYF
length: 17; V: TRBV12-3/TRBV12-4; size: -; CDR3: CASSMGEVGTGANVLTF
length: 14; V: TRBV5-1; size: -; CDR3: CASSPQDRGETQYF
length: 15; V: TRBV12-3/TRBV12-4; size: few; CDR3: CASTSGGGLYNEQFF
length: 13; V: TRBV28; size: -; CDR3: CASSLGGHGELFF
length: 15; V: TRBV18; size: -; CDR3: CASSPRQGRVETQYF
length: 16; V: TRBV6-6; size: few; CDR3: CASSYSKTGDQETQYF
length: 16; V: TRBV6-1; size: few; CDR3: CASTLRGLANTGELFF
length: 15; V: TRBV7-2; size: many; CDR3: CASTPDTVSGNTIYF